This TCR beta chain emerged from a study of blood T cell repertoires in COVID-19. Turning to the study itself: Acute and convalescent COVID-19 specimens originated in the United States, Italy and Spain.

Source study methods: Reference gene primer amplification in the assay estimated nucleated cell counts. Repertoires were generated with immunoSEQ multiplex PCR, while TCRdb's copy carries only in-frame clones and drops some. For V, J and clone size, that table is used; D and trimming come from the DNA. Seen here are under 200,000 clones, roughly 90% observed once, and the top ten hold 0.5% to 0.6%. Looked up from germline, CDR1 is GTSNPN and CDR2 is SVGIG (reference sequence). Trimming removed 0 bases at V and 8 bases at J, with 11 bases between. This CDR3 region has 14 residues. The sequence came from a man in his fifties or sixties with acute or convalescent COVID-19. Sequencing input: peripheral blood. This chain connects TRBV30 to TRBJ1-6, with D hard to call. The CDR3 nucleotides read TGTGCCTGGAGTGTAGAGGGTATCGATTCACCCCTCCACTTT. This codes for CAWSVEGIDSPLHF.